Listed below are T cell receptor beta chains from one sample, sequenced in a study of T cells in Graves' hyperthyroidism and ophthalmopathy. Each CDR3 protein gets one entry after TCRdb re-called the multiplex PCR reads with MiXCR. Counted here are hundreds of thousands of distinct CDR3 sequences, 15% to 20% occurring once; the ten biggest clones make up about 3.8%. The sample comprised blood. All receptors derive from a woman under 40 with Graves' hyperthyroidism. Each CDR3 is given with its conserved first and last residue. Each record gives: clone size, J gene, D gene, V gene, CDR3 protein, CDR3 DNA. The D gene is left open where the match is weak. The size entry is marked missing in some rows and otherwise reads once, few, many or a size class.

>many|TRBJ2-7|TRBD2|TRBV6-5
CASSYYAGGTNYEQYF
TGTGCCAGCAGTTACTATGCGGGAGGCACAAACTACGAGCAGTACTTC
>NA|TRBJ2-7|TRBD1|TRBV5-1
CASSLGGQGLHEQYF
TGCGCCAGCAGCTTGGGGGGACAGGGGCTACACGAGCAGTACTTC
>NA|TRBJ2-7|NA|TRBV7-9
CASSPRSDDEQYF
TGTGCCAGCAGCCCTAGGTCTGATGACGAGCAGTACTTC
>NA|TRBJ1-5|NA|TRBV6-1
CASLGPSNQPQHF
TGTGCCAGCCTTGGACCTAGCAATCAGCCCCAGCATTTT
>NA|TRBJ1-2|TRBD1|TRBV28
CASSFLGQGNYGYTF
TGTGCCAGCAGTTTTCTAGGACAGGGGAACTATGGCTACACCTTC
>few|TRBJ2-2|NA|TRBV9
CASSVTGDRLFF
TGTGCCAGCAGCGTAACCGGCGACAGGTTGTTTTTT
>NA|TRBJ1-1|NA|TRBV28
CASNQQGSFNTEAFF
TGTGCCAGCAATCAACAGGGAAGTTTTAACACTGAAGCTTTCTTT
>many|TRBJ1-2|NA|TRBV20-1
CSASGHVGGYTF
TGCAGTGCTAGTGGTCATGTAGGAGGCTACACCTTC
>few|TRBJ1-2|NA|TRBV5-6
CASSLGQGSNYGYTF
TGTGCCAGCAGCTTGGGGCAGGGGTCAAACTATGGCTACACCTTC
>few|TRBJ2-2|TRBD2|TRBV19
CASGARESVGELFF
TGTGCCAGTGGGGCGCGGGAGTCTGTCGGGGAGCTGTTTTTT
>many|TRBJ1-5|TRBD1|TRBV6-1
CASSADRVRNQPQHF
TGTGCCAGCAGTGCGGACAGGGTACGTAATCAGCCCCAGCATTTT
>NA|TRBJ1-2|TRBD1|TRBV15
CATSRERGTGGKNGYTF
TGTGCCACCAGCAGAGAGAGAGGAACAGGGGGAAAAAATGGCTACACCTTC
>NA|TRBJ2-1|NA|TRBV9
CASNVDGSMVGNEQFF
TGTGCCAGCAACGTGGACGGTTCTATGGTCGGCAATGAGCAGTTCTTC
>many|TRBJ2-1|TRBD2|TRBV7-8
CASSPAGTSGYNEQFF
TGTGCCAGCAGCCCCGCCGGGACTAGCGGATACAATGAGCAGTTCTTC
>NA|TRBJ2-7|TRBD2|TRBV9
CASSARGGEDYEQYF
TGTGCCAGCAGCGCCCGGGGGGGTGAAGACTACGAGCAGTACTTC
>many|TRBJ2-3|TRBD2|TRBV11-2
CASSSTSGATDTQYF
TGTGCCAGCAGCTCCACTAGCGGGGCCACAGATACGCAGTATTTT
>many|TRBJ1-1|NA|TRBV5-1
CASSLERAEGTEAFF
TGCGCCAGCAGCTTGGAGAGAGCCGAGGGAACTGAAGCTTTCTTT
>NA|TRBJ2-1|TRBD1|TRBV4-2
CASSQDWDSRYNEQFF
TGTGCCAGCAGCCAAGATTGGGACAGCCGATACAATGAGCAGTTCTTC
>NA|TRBJ2-5|NA|TRBV7-2
CASTGSVGIEETQYF
TGTGCCAGCACCGGTTCGGTAGGGATAGAAGAGACCCAGTACTTC
>many|TRBJ2-7|TRBD2|TRBV7-2
CASTSGLAVSVNEQYF
TGTGCCAGCACATCCGGACTAGCGGTGTCTGTGAACGAGCAGTACTTC
>NA|TRBJ2-1|TRBD2|TRBV9
CASSGPRTSADDEQFF
TGTGCCAGCAGCGGTCCCCGGACTAGCGCAGACGATGAGCAGTTCTTC
>NA|TRBJ2-1|TRBD1|TRBV27
CASSTGGPYNEQFF
TGTGCCAGCAGTACAGGGGGCCCCTACAATGAGCAGTTCTTC
>NA|TRBJ2-3|TRBD2|TRBV9
CASSPGLGPDTQYF
TGTGCCAGCAGCCCCGGACTAGGCCCAGATACGCAGTATTTT
>few|TRBJ2-7|TRBD1|TRBV4-1
CASSQLYRGETSYEQYF
TGCGCCAGCAGCCAATTATACAGGGGGGAGACCTCCTACGAGCAGTACTTC
>many|TRBJ1-1|NA|TRBV30
CAWSVGKENTEAFF
TGTGCCTGGAGTGTAGGGAAAGAGAACACTGAAGCTTTCTTT
>many|TRBJ2-3|NA|TRBV12-3/TRBV12-4
CASRGEFTDTQYF
TGTGCCAGCAGGGGGGAGTTCACAGATACGCAGTATTTT